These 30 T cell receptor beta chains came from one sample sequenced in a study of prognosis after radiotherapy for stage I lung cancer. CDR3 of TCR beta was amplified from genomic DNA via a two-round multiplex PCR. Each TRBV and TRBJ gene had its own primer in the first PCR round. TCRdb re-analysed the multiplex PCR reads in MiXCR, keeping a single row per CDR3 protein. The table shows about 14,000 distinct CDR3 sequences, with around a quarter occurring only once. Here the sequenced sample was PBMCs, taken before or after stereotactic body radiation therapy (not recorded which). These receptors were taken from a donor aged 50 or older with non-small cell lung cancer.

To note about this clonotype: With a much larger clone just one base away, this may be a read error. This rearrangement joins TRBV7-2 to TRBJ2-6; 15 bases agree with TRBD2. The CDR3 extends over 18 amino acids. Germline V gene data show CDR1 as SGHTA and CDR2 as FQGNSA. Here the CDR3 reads CASSLGLAGGGGADVLTF. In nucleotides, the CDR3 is TGTGCCAGCAGCCTGGGACTAGCGGGAGGTGGTGGGGCCGACGTCCTGACTTTC. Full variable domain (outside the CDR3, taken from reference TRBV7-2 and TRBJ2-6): GAGVSQSPSNKVTEKGKDVELRCDPISGHTALYWYRQSLGQGLEFLIYFQGNSAPDKSGLPSDRFSAERTGGSVSTLTIQRTQQEDSAVYLCASSLGLAGGGGADVLTFGAGSRLTVL.

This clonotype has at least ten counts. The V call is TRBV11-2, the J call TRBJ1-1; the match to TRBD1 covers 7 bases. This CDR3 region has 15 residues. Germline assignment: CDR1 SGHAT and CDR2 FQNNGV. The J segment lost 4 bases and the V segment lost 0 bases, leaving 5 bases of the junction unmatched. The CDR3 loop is CASSLDPQGGTEAFF. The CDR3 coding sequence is TGTGCCAGCAGCTTAGATCCGCAGGGGGGCACTGAAGCTTTCTTT.

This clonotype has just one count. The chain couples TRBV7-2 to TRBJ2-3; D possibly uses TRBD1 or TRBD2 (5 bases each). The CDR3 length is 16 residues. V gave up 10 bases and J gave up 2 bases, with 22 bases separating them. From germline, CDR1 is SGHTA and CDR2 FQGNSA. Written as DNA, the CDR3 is TGTGCCAACATCCCCGCACGGGGCGGATACACAGATACGCAGTATTTT. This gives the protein CANIPARGGYTDTQYF. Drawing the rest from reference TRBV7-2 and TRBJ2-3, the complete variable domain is GAGVSQSPSNKVTEKGKDVELRCDPISGHTALYWYRQSLGQGLEFLIYFQGNSAPDKSGLPSDRFSAERTGGSVSTLTIQRTQQEDSAVYLCANIPARGGYTDTQYFGPGTRLTVL.

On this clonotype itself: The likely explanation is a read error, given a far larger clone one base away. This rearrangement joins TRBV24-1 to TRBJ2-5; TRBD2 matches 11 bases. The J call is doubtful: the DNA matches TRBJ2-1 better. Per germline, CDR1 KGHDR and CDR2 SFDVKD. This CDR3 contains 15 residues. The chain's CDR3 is CATSDLNSGRAAQFF. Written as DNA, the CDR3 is TGTGCCACCAGTGATTTAAATAGCGGGAGGGCCGCGCAGTTCTTC.

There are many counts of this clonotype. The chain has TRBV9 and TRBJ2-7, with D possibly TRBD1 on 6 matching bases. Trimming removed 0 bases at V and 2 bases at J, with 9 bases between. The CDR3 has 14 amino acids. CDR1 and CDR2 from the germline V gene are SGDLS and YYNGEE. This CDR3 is CASSVGGQTYEQYF. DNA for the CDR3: TGTGCCAGCAGCGTAGGAGGACAGACCTACGAGCAGTACTTC.

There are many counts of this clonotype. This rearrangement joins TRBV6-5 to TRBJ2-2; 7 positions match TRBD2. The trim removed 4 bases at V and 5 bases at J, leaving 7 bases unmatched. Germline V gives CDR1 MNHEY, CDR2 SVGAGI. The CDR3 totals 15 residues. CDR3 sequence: CASSSRTRRTGELFF. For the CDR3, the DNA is TGTGCCAGCAGTTCTCGGACTAGACGGACCGGGGAGCTGTTTTTT.

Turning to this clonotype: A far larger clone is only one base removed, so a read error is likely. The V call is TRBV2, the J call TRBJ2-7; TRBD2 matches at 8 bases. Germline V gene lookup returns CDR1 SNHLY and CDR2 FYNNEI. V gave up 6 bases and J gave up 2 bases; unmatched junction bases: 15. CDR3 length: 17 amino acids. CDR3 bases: TGTGCCAGCAGCCCCCCCGTCGGTGGACTAGCCGCCTACGAGCAGTACTTC. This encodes CASSPPVGGLAAYEQYF.

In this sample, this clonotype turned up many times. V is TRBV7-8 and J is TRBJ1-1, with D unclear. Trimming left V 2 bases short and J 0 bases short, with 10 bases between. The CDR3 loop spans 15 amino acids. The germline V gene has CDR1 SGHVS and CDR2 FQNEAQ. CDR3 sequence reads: CASSLSALLNTEAFF. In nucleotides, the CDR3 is TGTGCCAGCAGCTTAAGCGCGCTCTTGAACACTGAAGCTTTCTTT.

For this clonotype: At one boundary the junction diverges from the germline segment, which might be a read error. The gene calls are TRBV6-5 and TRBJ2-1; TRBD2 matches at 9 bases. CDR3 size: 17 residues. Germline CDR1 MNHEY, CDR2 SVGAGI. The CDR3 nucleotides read TGTGCCAGCATTTACCCGAGACTAGCGGTCCGTTACAATGAGCAGTTCTTC. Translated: CASIYPRLAVRYNEQFF.

CDR3 protein: CGSDRESHSPLHF. The CDR3 bases are TGTGGCAGTGACAGGGAGTCGCATTCACCCCTCCACTTT. The J gene is TRBJ1-6, the V gene TRBV6-1; 7 bases align to TRBD1. The CDR3 is made up of 13 amino acids. Germline lookup yields CDR1 MNHNS and CDR2 SASEGT.

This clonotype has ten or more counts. Written as DNA, the CDR3 is TGTGCCAGCAGCTTAGAGGAGACTAGGGGGAATGAGCAGTTCTTC. Its translation is CASSLEETRGNEQFF. The V and J genes are TRBV7-8 and TRBJ2-1; D may be TRBD1 or TRBD2 (6 bases each). CDR3 length: 15 amino acids. In germline, CDR1 is SGHVS, CDR2 FQNEAQ. Trimming took off 1 base at V and 7 bases at J, with 14 bases between the two ends.

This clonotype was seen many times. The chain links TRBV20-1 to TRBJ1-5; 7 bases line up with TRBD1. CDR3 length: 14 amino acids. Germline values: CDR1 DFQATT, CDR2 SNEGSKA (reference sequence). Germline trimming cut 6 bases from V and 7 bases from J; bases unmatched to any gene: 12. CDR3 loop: CSAPETGVGQPQHF. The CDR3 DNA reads TGCAGTGCCCCCGAAACAGGGGTCGGCCAGCCCCAGCATTTT.

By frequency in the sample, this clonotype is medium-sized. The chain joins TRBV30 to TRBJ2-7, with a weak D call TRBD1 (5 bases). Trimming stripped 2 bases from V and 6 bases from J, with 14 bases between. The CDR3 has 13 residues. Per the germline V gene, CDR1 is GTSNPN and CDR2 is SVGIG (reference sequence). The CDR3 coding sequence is TGTGCCTGGAGTTTGAAAGGGGCAGGCGAGCAGTACTTC. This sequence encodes CAWSLKGAGEQYF.

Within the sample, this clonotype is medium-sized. The chain's CDR3 is CATGSRAGLRGNEQFF. The CDR3 DNA follows: TGTGCCACGGGTTCCAGGGCGGGACTCCGGGGAAATGAGCAGTTCTTC. The rearrangement uses TRBV15 and TRBJ2-1; perhaps TRBD2 as D (6 bases). V gave up 9 bases and J gave up 7 bases, with 25 bases separating them. The CDR3 runs to 16 residues. The germline V gene has CDR1 LNHNV and CDR2 YYDKDF (reference sequence).

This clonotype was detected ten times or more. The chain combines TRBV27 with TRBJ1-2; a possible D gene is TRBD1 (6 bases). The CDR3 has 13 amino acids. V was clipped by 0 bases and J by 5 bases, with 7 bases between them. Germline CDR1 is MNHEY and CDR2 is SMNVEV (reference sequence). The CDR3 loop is CASSLSGGYGYTF. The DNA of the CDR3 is TGTGCCAGCAGTTTATCAGGGGGTTATGGCTACACCTTC.

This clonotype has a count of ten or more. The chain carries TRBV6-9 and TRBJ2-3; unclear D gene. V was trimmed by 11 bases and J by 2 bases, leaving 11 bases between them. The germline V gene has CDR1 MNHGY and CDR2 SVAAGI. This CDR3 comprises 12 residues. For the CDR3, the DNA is TGTGCCGCGCGGAGTCACACAGATACGCAGTATTTT. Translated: CAARSHTDTQYF.

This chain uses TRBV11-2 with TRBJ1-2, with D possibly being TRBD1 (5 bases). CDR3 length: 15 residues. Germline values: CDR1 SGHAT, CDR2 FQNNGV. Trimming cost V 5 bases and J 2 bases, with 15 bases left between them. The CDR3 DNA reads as TGTGCCAGCAGCCCAGGCGGGGGGGGAAACTATGGCTACACCTTC. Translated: CASSPGGGGNYGYTF.

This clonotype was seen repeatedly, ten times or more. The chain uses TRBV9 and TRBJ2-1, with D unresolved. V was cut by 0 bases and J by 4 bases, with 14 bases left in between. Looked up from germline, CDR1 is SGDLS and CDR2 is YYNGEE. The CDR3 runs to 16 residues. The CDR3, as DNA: TGTGCCAGCAGCGTAGGGCTTTCTGTCGCGTACAATGAGCAGTTCTTC. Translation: CASSVGLSVAYNEQFF.

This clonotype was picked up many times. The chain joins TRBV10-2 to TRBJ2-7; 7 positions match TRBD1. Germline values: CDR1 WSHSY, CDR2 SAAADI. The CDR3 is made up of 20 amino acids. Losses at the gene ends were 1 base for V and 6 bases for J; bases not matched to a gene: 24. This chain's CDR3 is CASSEFPNLQGLPIISEQYF. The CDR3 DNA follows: TGCGCCAGCAGTGAGTTTCCTAACCTACAGGGGCTCCCCATTATAAGCGAGCAGTACTTC.

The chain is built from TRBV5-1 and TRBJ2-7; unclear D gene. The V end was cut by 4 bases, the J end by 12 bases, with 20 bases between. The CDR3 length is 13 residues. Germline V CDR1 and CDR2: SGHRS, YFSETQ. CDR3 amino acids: CASSPPPVATMYF. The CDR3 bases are TGCGCCAGCAGCCCCCCTCCAGTGGCCACCATGTACTTC. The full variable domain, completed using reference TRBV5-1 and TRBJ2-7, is KAGVTQTPRYLIKTRGQQVTLSCSPISGHRSVSWYQQTPGQGLQFLFEYFSETQRNKGNFPGRFSGRQFSNSRSEMNVSTLELGDSALYLCASSPPPVATMYFGPGTRLTVT.

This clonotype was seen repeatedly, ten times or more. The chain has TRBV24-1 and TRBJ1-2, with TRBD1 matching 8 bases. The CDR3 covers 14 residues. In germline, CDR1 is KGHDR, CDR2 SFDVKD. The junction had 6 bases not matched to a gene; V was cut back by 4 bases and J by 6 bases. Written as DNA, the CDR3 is TGTGCCACCAGTGACCTGGACAGGGTTAATGGCTACACCTTC. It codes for CATSDLDRVNGYTF.

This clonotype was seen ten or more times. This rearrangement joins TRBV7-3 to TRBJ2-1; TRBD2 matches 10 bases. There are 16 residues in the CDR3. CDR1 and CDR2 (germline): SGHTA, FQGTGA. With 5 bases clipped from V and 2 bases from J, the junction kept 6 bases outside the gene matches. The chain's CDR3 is CASSASGTSAYNEQFF. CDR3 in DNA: TGTGCCAGCAGCGCCTCCGGGACTAGCGCCTACAATGAGCAGTTCTTC.

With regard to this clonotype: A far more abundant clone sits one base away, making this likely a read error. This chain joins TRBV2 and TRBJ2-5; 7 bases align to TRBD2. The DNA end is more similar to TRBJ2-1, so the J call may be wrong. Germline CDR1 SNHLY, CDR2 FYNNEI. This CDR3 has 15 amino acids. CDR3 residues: CASMERDEAYNEQFF. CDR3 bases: TGTGCCAGCATGGAGCGGGACGAGGCCTACAATGAGCAGTTCTTC.

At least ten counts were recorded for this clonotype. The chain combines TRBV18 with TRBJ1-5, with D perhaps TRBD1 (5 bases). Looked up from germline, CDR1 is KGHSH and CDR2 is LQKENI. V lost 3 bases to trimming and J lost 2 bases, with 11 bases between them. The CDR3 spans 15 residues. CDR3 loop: CASSPEAGRNQPQHF. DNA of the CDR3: TGTGCCAGCTCACCGGAAGCGGGGCGCAATCAGCCCCAGCATTTT.

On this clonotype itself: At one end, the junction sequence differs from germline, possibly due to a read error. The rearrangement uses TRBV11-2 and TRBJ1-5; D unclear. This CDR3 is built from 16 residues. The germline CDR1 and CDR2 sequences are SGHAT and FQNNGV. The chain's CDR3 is CASSLRGRHNNRPQHF. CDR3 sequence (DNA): TGTGCCAGCAGCTTAAGAGGGCGTCACAACAATCGGCCCCAGCATTTT. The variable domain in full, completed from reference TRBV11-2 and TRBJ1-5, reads EAGVAQSPRYKIIEKRQSVAFWCNPISGHATLYWYQQILGQGPKLLIQFQNNGVVDDSQLPKDRFSAERLKGVDSTLKIQPAKLEDSAVYLCASSLRGRHNNRPQHFGDGTRLSIL.

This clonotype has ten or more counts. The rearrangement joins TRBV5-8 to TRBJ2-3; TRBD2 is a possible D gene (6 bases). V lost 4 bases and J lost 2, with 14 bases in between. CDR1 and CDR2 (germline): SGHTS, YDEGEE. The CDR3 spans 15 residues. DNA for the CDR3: TGTGCCAGCAGCAGAGGCGGGGTTCTCACAGATACGCAGTATTTT. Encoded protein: CASSRGGVLTDTQYF.

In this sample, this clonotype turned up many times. The DNA of the CDR3 is TGTGCCATCAGTGTAGAAAGGGGTATTTCCTACGAGCAGTACTTC. Translating it yields CAISVERGISYEQYF. The chain has TRBV10-3 and TRBJ2-7, with a weak D call TRBD1 (5 bases). The CDR3 is made up of 15 amino acids. The V end was cut by 4 bases, the J end by 1 base, with 14 bases between. In germline, CDR1 is ENHRY, CDR2 SYGVKD.

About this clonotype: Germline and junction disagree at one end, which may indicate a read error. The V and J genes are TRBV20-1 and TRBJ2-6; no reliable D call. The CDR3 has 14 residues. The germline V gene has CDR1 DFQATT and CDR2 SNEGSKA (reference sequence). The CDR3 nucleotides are TGCAGTGCAAGTGAGATACGTGGGGACAACGTCCTGACTTTC. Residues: CSASEIRGDNVLTF.

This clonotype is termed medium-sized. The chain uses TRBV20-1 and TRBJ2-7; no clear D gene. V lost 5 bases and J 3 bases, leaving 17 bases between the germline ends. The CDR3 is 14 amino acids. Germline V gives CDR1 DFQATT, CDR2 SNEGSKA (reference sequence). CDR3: CSAYTTYPDYEQYF. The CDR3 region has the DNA TGCAGTGCTTACACTACCTACCCCGACTACGAGCAGTACTTC.

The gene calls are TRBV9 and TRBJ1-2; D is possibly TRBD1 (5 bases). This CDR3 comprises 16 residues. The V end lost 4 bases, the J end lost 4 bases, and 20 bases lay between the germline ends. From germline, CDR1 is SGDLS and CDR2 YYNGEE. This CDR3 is CASSTPRGSRSYGYTF. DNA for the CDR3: TGTGCCAGCAGCACCCCCCGGGGCAGTAGAAGCTATGGCTACACCTTC.